Listed below are T cell receptor beta chains from one sample, sequenced in a study of T cell repertoires in cytomegalovirus infection. TCRdb used MiXCR to reprocess the reads, holding one entry per CDR3 protein. This table holds hundreds of thousands of distinct CDR3 sequences, roughly 24% found once. Sequenced: CD8+ T cells from PBMCs. The receptors derive from a human donor in good health (CMV status not recorded). Some clones in this sample may be carry-over from other donors' samples. Each CDR3 is given with its conserved first and last residue. D genes are given only for firm matches. The listing skips clone size in some rows; elsewhere it reads once, few, many or a size class.

clone_size d_call j_call v_call cdr3_nt cdr3_aa
many TRBD1 TRBJ2-1 TRBV28 TGTGCCAGCAGCGAGGACAGGGATAGCTCCTACAATGAGCAGTTCTTC CASSEDRDSSYNEQFF
. . TRBJ2-1 TRBV24-1 TGTGCCACCACAGGGTGGGAAAATGAGCAGTTCTTC CATTGWENEQFF
. . TRBJ1-6 TRBV19 TGTGCCAGTATCACACGGGCAGGGGCCGGTTCACCCCTCCACTTT CASITRAGAGSPLHF
many . TRBJ1-2 TRBV7-8 TGTGCCAGCAGCTCGCCCCCGTTTTATGGCTACACCTTC CASSSPPFYGYTF
many TRBD2 TRBJ2-1 TRBV7-7 TGTGCTAGCAGCTTAGGCGGGGGAGGTGAGCAGTTCTTC CASSLGGGGEQFF
many . TRBJ2-1 TRBV4-1 TGCGCCAGCAGCCAAGAGCCGGGACGACAGCAGTTCTTC CASSQEPGRQQFF
. . TRBJ2-6 TRBV15 TGTGCCACCAGCAGAGAAGACCGCTCTGGGGCCAACGTCCTGACTTTC CATSREDRSGANVLTF
. . TRBJ2-1 TRBV12-3/TRBV12-4 TGTGCCAGCAGTTTTGGAGGGGCCCTCGGGTACAATGAGCAGTTCTTC CASSFGGALGYNEQFF
. TRBD1 TRBJ1-1 TRBV14 TGTGCCAGCAGCCAACGAGAAGACAGGGGCCGAGCTTTCTTT CASSQREDRGRAFF
few TRBD1 TRBJ1-5 TRBV29-1 TGCAGCGTACAGGGGGCGATGGGTCAGCCCCAGCATTTT CSVQGAMGQPQHF
few . TRBJ2-3 TRBV5-4 TGTGCCAGCAGCGACTCGCGAGATACGCAGTATTTT CASSDSRDTQYF
few . TRBJ2-3 TRBV7-9 TGTGCCAGCAGCCAAGGGACGACTAGCACAGATACGCAGTATTTT CASSQGTTSTDTQYF
many . TRBJ1-5 TRBV10-2 TGCGCCAGCAGGACAGGCAATCAGCCCCAGCATTTT CASRTGNQPQHF
many TRBD2 TRBJ2-2 TRBV7-6 TGTGCCAGCAGCTTAGCCCCAGCGGGGGACCGACGTGACACCGGGGAGCTGTTTTTT CASSLAPAGDRRDTGELFF
few . TRBJ2-5 TRBV2 TGTGCCAGCAGTGAAGAGGCAGGTCAAGAGACCCAGTACTTC CASSEEAGQETQYF
many . TRBJ2-3 TRBV12-3/TRBV12-4 TGTGCCAGCAGTGAAACCCCCCGAGGCGGGGATCATACGCAGTATTTT CASSETPRGGDHTQYF
. . TRBJ2-1 TRBV11-2 TGTGCCGTAGCCTTTTACCCCAATGAGCAGTTCTTC CAVAFYPNEQFF
few . TRBJ2-3 TRBV20-1 TGCAGTGCTAGAGATAGGCTATCTAGCACAGATACGCAGTATTTT CSARDRLSSTDTQYF
few . TRBJ2-3 TRBV6-2/TRBV6-3 TGTGCCAGCAGTTACGAGCACCCGGGACTCTCCACAGATACGCAGTATTTT CASSYEHPGLSTDTQYF
few . TRBJ1-5 TRBV5-5 TGTGCCAGCAGCTTGGACGGGATGGTTGATCAGCCCCAGCATTTT CASSLDGMVDQPQHF
few TRBD1 TRBJ2-1 TRBV5-4 TGTGCCAGCAGCTATGACAGGGGTTATGAGCAGTTCTTC CASSYDRGYEQFF
many TRBD1 TRBJ1-5 TRBV28 TGTGCCAGCATCTTCGAGGGACAGGGGGACCAGCCCCAGCATTTT CASIFEGQGDQPQHF
many . TRBJ2-1 TRBV7-8 TGTGCCAGCAGCTTATCCGGACGGTCCGGGCAGTTCTTC CASSLSGRSGQFF
. . TRBJ1-5 TRBV20-1 TGCAGTGCTGCGACGGGTTTTAATAGCAATCAGCCCCAGCATTTT CSAATGFNSNQPQHF
. TRBD1 TRBJ2-5 TRBV6-2/TRBV6-3 TGTGCCAGCAGGGGGGACAGGAGAAAATGGGAGACCCAGTACTTC CASRGDRRKWETQYF
. . TRBJ2-1 TRBV27 TGTGCCAGCAGTTTATCGGTAATGGGAGGTGAGCAGTTCTTC CASSLSVMGGEQFF
. . TRBJ1-6 TRBV20-1 TGCAGTGCTAGAGAACAGGCCAACAATTCACCCCTCCACTTT CSAREQANNSPLHF
many . TRBJ2-1 TRBV2 TGTGCCAGCAGCGAAGGGGGGGTCTACAATGAGCAGTTCTTC CASSEGGVYNEQFF
. . TRBJ2-1 TRBV7-9 TGTGCCAGCAGCTTACTGGGGGCCGCATTTGAGGATGAGCAGTTCTTC CASSLLGAAFEDEQFF
few . TRBJ2-1 TRBV11-3 TGTGCCAGCAGCTTAGCGGGTCCTTGGGGGAATGAGCAGTTCTTC CASSLAGPWGNEQFF
. . TRBJ1-1 TRBV20-1 TGCAGTGTCCCCCGGGGCCCGAACACTGAAGCTTTCTTT CSVPRGPNTEAFF
. TRBD2 TRBJ2-3 TRBV6-5 TGTGCCACCCGATCCTTCTTCACTAGCGGGGGGCCCGCAGATACGCAGTATTTT CATRSFFTSGGPADTQYF
few . TRBJ1-1 TRBV5-1 TGCGCCAGCAGAATGGGAGGTGAAGCTTTCTTT CASRMGGEAFF
few . TRBJ2-1 TRBV2 TGTGCCAGCAGTCTGGGGGGACTTTACTACAATGAGCAGTTCTTC CASSLGGLYYNEQFF
few TRBD1 TRBJ2-5 TRBV7-9 TGTGCCAGCAGCCACAGGGGGCTCGGAGAGACCCAGTACTTC CASSHRGLGETQYF
many . TRBJ2-3 TRBV6-1 TGTGCCAGCACGGGGAGCACAGATACGCAGTATTTT CASTGSTDTQYF
. . TRBJ1-4 TRBV10-3 TGTGCCATCAGTATGGGGGGCTATAATGAAAAACTGTTTTTT CAISMGGYNEKLFF
few TRBD1 TRBJ2-7 TRBV2 TGTGCCAGCAGGACAGGGTCCACCTACGAGCAGTACTTC CASRTGSTYEQYF
. . TRBJ2-1 TRBV7-9 TGTGCCAGCAGCTCTGACTATCAGCCCTACAATGAGCAGTTCTTC CASSSDYQPYNEQFF
. . TRBJ1-1 TRBV27 TGTGCCAGCAGTTTCCCAGGATCTGAAGCTTTCTTT CASSFPGSEAFF